This section outlines one T cell receptor (beta chain) sequence together with its context. This clonotype was recorded many times. Its antigen is still unknown. Base qualities were left out, and no much larger clone turns up one base away. Only healthy Caucasian donors were included. The researchers also sequenced three unrelated adults who were not twins: a male aged 18 to 30, a male aged 50 to 60, and a female aged 50 to 60. Miltenyi CD45RO+ enrichment and human naive T-cell isolation kits were used to isolate memory (CD45RO+) and naive T cells from PBMC. The data were taken from a study of identical twins (dated by TCRdb to between 2015 and 2016). Background on the whole study: The study deep-sequenced TCR alpha and beta repertoires from monozygotic twins, unrelated adults of various ages and cord blood to test whether fetal clonotypes persist. To rule out contamination, the twin experiments were replicated at different times with different library preparation protocols. On the study overall, not on this receptor specifically: Excess twin sharing in beta out-of-frame sequences was weaker because fewer shared sequences lowered the signal-to-noise ratio. Fewer insertions were carried by abundant cord blood beta clonotypes, a similar but weaker trend appeared in young adult naive repertoires, and no such trend appeared in memory repertoires. In monozygotic twins, recombination models systematically underestimated out-of-frame TCR alpha sharing, but the models matched the sharing seen between unrelated individuals. Zero-insertion analyses could be partly confounded by invariant T cells such as MAIT and iNKT, although diverse VJ usage argued against such confounding for most clonotypes. Because the same donors could not be followed over many years, the conclusions depended on cross-sectional statistical analysis. Out-of-frame TCR alpha sequences shared between twins showed an excess of low generation-probability sequences compared with coincidental sharing between unrelated individuals.

Receptor amplification or capture employed 5' RACE. The instrument was an Illumina HiSeq 2000. Template switching added a universal primer binding site, and the final cDNA carried a unique molecular identifier that allowed TCR cDNA molecules to be counted accurately. First-strand cDNA for TCR alpha and beta chains was synthesized from specific primers in the conserved constant-segment region. Each cDNA library was double barcoded, with a SMART-Mk sample barcode plus Illumina barcodes, to control for contamination. TruSeq adapter sequences and Illumina sample barcodes were added in two successive PCR steps. TCR alpha and beta cDNA libraries were sequenced on the Illumina HiSeq platform with custom primers. The published analysis was carried out like this. Unique molecular identifiers were extracted from raw reads with MiGEC, and CDR3 positions were determined with MiXCR. For each individual, recombination models were inferred using an EM algorithm with the repgenHMM and IGoR tools. Shared clonotype analysis was performed with the tcR package in R, normalizing sharing by the product of cloneset sizes. Out-of-frame nonproductive sequences were analyzed to study raw recombination free of thymic and clonal selection effects. In TCRdb, the public reads were trimmed at Q25 with fastp and aligned with MiXCR, with productive beta chains retained. Entries that share a CDR3 protein sequence are merged under the most common genes and DNA. TCRdb, not the original authors, processed these V and J calls. This sample gives approximately 700,000 distinct CDR3 sequences in total; around 6.1% of them show up just once. The top ten clones comprise approximately 1.6% of the sample.

The sequence was obtained from a man aged 18 to 35 in good health. Sample: naive T cells sorted from blood. Reading the label with the study, this specimen's cell subset or site is: cells isolated with a human naive T-cell isolation kit.

The CDR3 reads as follows: CASTLDRGQETQYF. Read as DNA, the sequence is TGTGCCAGCACCCTGGACAGGGGGCAAGAGACCCAGTACTTC. The chain is assembled from TRBV12-3 or TRBV12-4 and TRBJ2-5; 10 bases in the middle match TRBD1. The junction shows trimming of 7 bases on V and 2 bases on J, and the gene matches do not reach 4 bases of it. The cysteine opens and the phenylalanine closes a CDR3 of 14 amino acids. Only the CDR3 DNA is retained, 42 bases long and in frame from the first base.